Below, 20 T cell receptor beta chains from the same sample are listed, as sequenced in a study of a mutant IDH1 vaccine in newly diagnosed glioma. As for time point: week 11, during vaccination. In the vaccine, a single dose held 300 ug of the mutant IDH1 20-mer peptide, along with topical imiquimod. Assay used: immunoSEQ multiplex PCR; TCRdb lists only in-frame clones, some missing. The table records 50,000 to 65,000 clones, 75% to 95% of them present only once. No antigen is known for these receptors. The starting material was PBMCs, obtained from a glioma patient whose treatment included an IDH1 peptide vaccine. These TCRs come from a man between 50 and 59 years old with glioma.

The chain carries TRBV5-1 and TRBJ1-3; D gene uncertain. CDR3 length: 12 amino acids. Germline V lookup: CDR1 SGHRS, CDR2 YFSETQ. V dropped 4 bases and J dropped 4 bases, with 6 bases sitting between them. The CDR3 DNA follows: TGCGCCAGCAGCCTTCAGGGAAACACCATATATTTT. Translation gives CASSLQGNTIYF.

The chain couples TRBV15 to TRBJ1-5; D not resolved. The CDR3 length is 13 residues. Trimming took 2 bases from V and 2 from J, leaving 4 bases between them. Germline CDR1 is LNHNV and CDR2 is YYDKDF (reference sequence). This CDR3 reads CATSRQGNQPQHF. CDR3 coding DNA: TGTGCCACCAGCAGACAGGGCAATCAGCCCCAGCATTTT.

Concerning this clone itself: The limits of the CDR3 on the DNA are not certain, so only TCRdb's listed CDR3 is given. The chain couples TRBV19 to TRBJ1-4. Germline CDR1 reads LNHDA; CDR2 reads SQIVND (reference sequence). The CDR3 has 14 amino acids, counting both end residues. CDR3 residues: CASTSVLGIEKLFF.

This chain connects TRBV27 to TRBJ2-2, with D unresolved. Germline CDR1 and CDR2: MNHEY and SMNVEV (reference sequence). The CDR3 has 11 amino acids. The V end lost 5 bases, the J end lost 5 bases, and 3 bases lay between the germline ends. In nucleotides, the CDR3 is TGTGCCAGCAGTCGGACCGGGGAGCTGTTTTTT. It is translated as CASSRTGELFF.

The chain links TRBV10-3 to TRBJ1-5; D may be TRBD1 (5 bases). CDR1 and CDR2 from the germline V gene are ENHRY and SYGVKD. The CDR3 totals 15 residues. Deletions cut 3 bases from V and 5 bases from J, with 14 bases between. In DNA form, the CDR3 reads TGTGCCATCAGTGATCGGGACCTGGGAGATCAGCCCCAGCATTTT. Protein: CAISDRDLGDQPQHF.

The chain couples TRBV5-1 to TRBJ2-7; D gene unclear. Trimming shortened V by 0 bases and J by 5 bases, and 6 bases separated the two germline ends. The CDR3 extends over 12 amino acids. Germline lookup yields CDR1 SGHRS and CDR2 YFSETQ. The CDR3 nucleotides are TGCGCCAGCAGCTTGGAATTGGACGAGCAGTACTTC. Protein: CASSLELDEQYF.

V gene TRBV7-9 combines with J gene TRBJ2-5, with 8 bases fitting TRBD2. This CDR3 has 14 residues. The trim removed 1 base at V and 5 bases at J, leaving 3 bases unmatched. CDR1 SEHNR and CDR2 FQNEAQ come from the germline V gene (reference sequence). CDR3 loop: CASSLGGGLETQYF. The CDR3 DNA sequence: TGTGCCAGCAGCTTAGGCGGGGGGCTGGAGACCCAGTACTTC. Filled out from reference TRBV7-9 and TRBJ2-5, the complete variable domain reads DTGVSQNPRHKITKRGQNVTFRCDPISEHNRLYWYRQTLGQGPEFLTYFQNEAQLEKSRLLSDRFSAERPKGSFSTLEIQRTEQGDSAMYLCASSLGGGLETQYFGPGTRLLVL.

This clone was found a few times. The same CDR3 is also encoded by other DNA sequences in this sample. The chain is built from TRBV2 and TRBJ2-2, with D possibly being TRBD2 (5 bases). Germline V gives CDR1 SNHLY, CDR2 FYNNEI. Trimming removed 2 bases at V and 0 bases at J, with 10 bases between. This CDR3 spans 16 amino acids. CDR3 in DNA: TGTGCCAGCAGTGAACCCGGACTGACGAACACCGGGGAGCTGTTTTTT. Translating it yields CASSEPGLTNTGELFF. The whole variable domain, remainder taken from reference TRBV2 and TRBJ2-2, is EPEVTQTPSHQVTQMGQEVILRCVPISNHLYFYWYRQILGQKVEFLVSFYNNEISEKSEIFDDQFSVERPDGSNFTLKIRSTKLEDSAMYFCASSEPGLTNTGELFFGEGSRLTVL.

This clone appeared once. This chain uses TRBV28 with TRBJ1-4; unclear D gene. The CDR3 spans 17 residues. Trimming left V 6 bases short and J 1 base short, with 18 bases between. Germline CDR1 and CDR2: MDHEN and SYDVKM. CDR3 in amino acids: CASRTLARGLTNEKLFF. The CDR3 DNA sequence: TGTGCCAGCAGAACACTAGCTCGAGGGTTAACTAATGAAAAACTGTTTTTT.

The CDR3 region is CASSPTHGGSLWDNEQFF. Written as DNA, the CDR3 is TGTGCCAGCAGCCCAACCCACGGGGGGTCCCTTTGGGACAATGAGCAGTTCTTC. The chain is built from TRBV9 and TRBJ2-1; 7 bases are a match to TRBD2. Germline V CDR1 and CDR2: SGDLS, YYNGEE. Losses at the gene ends were 4 bases for V and 5 bases for J; bases not matched to a gene: 18. This CDR3 has 18 residues.

The rearrangement links TRBV7-2 to TRBJ2-3; unclear D gene. V was shortened by 11 bases and J by 1 base, with 10 bases between the two germline ends. The germline V gene encodes CDR1 SGHTA and CDR2 FQGNSA. The CDR3 runs 12 residues. The CDR3 nucleotides read TGTGCCGTGGGTTGGGGCACAGATACGCAGTATTTT. Protein sequence: CAVGWGTDTQYF.

The rearrangement uses TRBV6-6 and TRBJ2-7; 7 bases are a match to TRBD1. V dropped 7 bases and J dropped 6; count of bases not matched to a gene: 9. The CDR3 totals 13 residues. Germline CDR1 is MNHNY and CDR2 is SVGAGI (reference sequence). CDR3 DNA sequence: TGTGCCAGCATCATAGAGACAGGGAGCGAGCAGTACTTC. Translating it yields CASIIETGSEQYF.

The chain joins TRBV10-1 to TRBJ2-1, with D tentatively TRBD2 (6 bases). V was cut by 3 bases and J by 5 bases, with 11 bases left in between. The CDR3 sequence is 14 residues long. Germline lookup yields CDR1 WNHNN and CDR2 SYGVQD (reference sequence). In DNA, the CDR3 is TGCGCCAGCAGTGATTGGCGGGGCAACAATGAGCAGTTCTTC. This codes for CASSDWRGNNEQFF.

CDR3 residues: CASSAEVGTRNTEAFF. As DNA, the CDR3 is TGTGCCAGCAGCGCCGAAGTCGGGACGCGGAACACTGAAGCTTTCTTT. The gene calls are TRBV7-6 and TRBJ1-1; TRBD1 might be the D (5 bases). The CDR3 is made up of 16 amino acids. With 5 bases removed from V and 1 base from J, the gap between germline ends came to 17 bases. Germline CDR1 reads SGHVS; CDR2 reads FNYEAQ.

This clone has only a few counts. The gene calls are TRBV5-1 and TRBJ2-7; 8 bases align to TRBD1. With V trimmed by 4 bases and J by 1 base, 7 bases remained unmatched. The CDR3 extends over 15 amino acids. Germline V gives CDR1 SGHRS, CDR2 YFSETQ. The CDR3 DNA reads TGCGCCAGCAGCGGACCCGGGACAGGTTCCTACGAGCAGTACTTC. Protein product: CASSGPGTGSYEQYF.

The CDR3 nucleotides read TGCGCCAGCAGCTTGGGACAAACTCGGACTGAAGCTTTCTTT. As protein: CASSLGQTRTEAFF. The chain links TRBV5-1 to TRBJ1-1; no firm D call. The CDR3 covers 14 residues. Germline V gives CDR1 SGHRS, CDR2 YFSETQ. The V end was cut by 0 bases, the J end by 5 bases, with 11 bases between.

The V gene is TRBV7-9, the J gene TRBJ1-4; D is ambiguous. There are 16 residues in the CDR3. Between the trimmed V and J ends, which lost 4 bases and 3 bases, there was a span of 15 bases. Germline values: CDR1 SEHNR, CDR2 FQNEAQ (reference sequence). CDR3 in DNA: TGTGCCAGCAGCTCTGCTGACCGGGCACCTAATGAAAAACTGTTTTTT. It codes for CASSSADRAPNEKLFF.

V gene TRBV6-5 combines with J gene TRBJ1-2; no definite D call. Germline values: CDR1 MNHEY, CDR2 SVGAGI. The CDR3 length is 15 residues. Trimming shortened V by 7 bases and J by 1 base, and 16 bases separated the two germline ends. For the CDR3, the DNA is TGTGCCAGCACCAAATGGGCAGGCTATAACTATGGCTACACCTTC. Translation gives CASTKWAGYNYGYTF.

The V gene is TRBV5-4, the J gene TRBJ2-1; TRBD1 matches at 8 bases. Germline V gives CDR1 SGHNT, CDR2 YYREEE (reference sequence). V shed 0 bases, J shed 4 bases, and the junction held 3 bases outside the gene matches. The CDR3 has 15 residues. For the CDR3, the DNA is TGTGCCAGCAGCTTGGACAGGGGGAGTTACAATGAGCAGTTCTTC. Its translation: CASSLDRGSYNEQFF.

This sequence joins TRBV18 and TRBJ1-1; 8 bases agree with TRBD1. The CDR3 spans 14 residues. Germline lookup yields CDR1 KGHSH and CDR2 LQKENI. Trimming removed 3 bases from V and 0 bases from J; junction bases left unmatched: 0. CDR3 sequence reads: CASSPTGVNTEAFF. DNA of the CDR3: TGTGCCAGCTCACCGACAGGGGTGAACACTGAAGCTTTCTTT.